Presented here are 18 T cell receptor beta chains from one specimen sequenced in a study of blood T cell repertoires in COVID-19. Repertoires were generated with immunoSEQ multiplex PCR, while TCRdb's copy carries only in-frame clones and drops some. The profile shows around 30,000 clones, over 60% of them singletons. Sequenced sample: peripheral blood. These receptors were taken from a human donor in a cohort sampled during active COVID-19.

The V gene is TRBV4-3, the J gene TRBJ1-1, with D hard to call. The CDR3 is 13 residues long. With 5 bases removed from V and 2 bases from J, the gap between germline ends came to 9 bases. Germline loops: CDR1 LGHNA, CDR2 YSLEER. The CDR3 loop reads CASSLSRNTEAFF. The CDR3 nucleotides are TGCGCCAGCAGCTTGAGTCGAAACACTGAAGCTTTCTTT.

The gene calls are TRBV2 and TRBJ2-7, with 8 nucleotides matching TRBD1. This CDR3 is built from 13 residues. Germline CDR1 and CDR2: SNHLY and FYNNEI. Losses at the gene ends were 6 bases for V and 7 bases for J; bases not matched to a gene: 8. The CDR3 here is CASSIDGQGEQYF. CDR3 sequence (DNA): TGTGCCAGCAGCATCGACGGACAGGGTGAGCAGTACTTC. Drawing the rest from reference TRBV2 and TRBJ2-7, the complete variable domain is EPEVTQTPSHQVTQMGQEVILRCVPISNHLYFYWYRQILGQKVEFLVSFYNNEISEKSEIFDDQFSVERPDGSNFTLKIRSTKLEDSAMYFCASSIDGQGEQYFGPGTRLTVT.

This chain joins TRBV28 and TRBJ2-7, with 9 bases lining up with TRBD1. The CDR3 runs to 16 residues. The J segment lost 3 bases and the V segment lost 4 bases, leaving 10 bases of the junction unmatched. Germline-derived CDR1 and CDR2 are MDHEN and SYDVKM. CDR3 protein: CASSSETGTGFYEQYF. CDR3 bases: TGTGCCAGCAGTTCCGAGACCGGGACAGGGTTCTACGAGCAGTACTTC.

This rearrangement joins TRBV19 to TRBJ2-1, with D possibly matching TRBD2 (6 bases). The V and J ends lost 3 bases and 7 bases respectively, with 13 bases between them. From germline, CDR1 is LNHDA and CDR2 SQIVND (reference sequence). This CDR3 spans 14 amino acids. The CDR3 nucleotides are TGTGCCAGTAGTATTGGAGGGAGTAGAAATGAGCAGTTCTTC. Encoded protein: CASSIGGSRNEQFF.

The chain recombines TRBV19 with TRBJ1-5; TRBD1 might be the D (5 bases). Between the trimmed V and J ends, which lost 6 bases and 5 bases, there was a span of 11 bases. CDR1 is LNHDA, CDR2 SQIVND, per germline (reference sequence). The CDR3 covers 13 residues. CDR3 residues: CASSRQRDQPQHF. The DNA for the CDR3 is TGTGCCAGTAGCCGACAGCGCGATCAGCCCCAGCATTTT.

The CDR3 DNA reads TGCGCCAGCAGCTGGAGCAGGGCCTCCTTCACCGGGGAGCTGTTTTTT. Protein product: CASSWSRASFTGELFF. The chain uses TRBV5-1 and TRBJ2-2, with D possibly matching TRBD1 (5 bases). The CDR3 has 16 amino acids. Germline lookup yields CDR1 SGHRS and CDR2 YFSETQ. V was shortened by 3 bases and J by 4 bases, with 16 bases between the two germline ends.

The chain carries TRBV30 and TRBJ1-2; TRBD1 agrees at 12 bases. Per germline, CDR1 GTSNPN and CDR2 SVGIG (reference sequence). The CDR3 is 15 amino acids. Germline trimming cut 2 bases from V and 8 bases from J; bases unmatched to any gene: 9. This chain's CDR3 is CAWSQPGQGAQGYTF. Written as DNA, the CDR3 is TGTGCCTGGAGTCAACCGGGACAGGGGGCGCAGGGCTACACCTTC. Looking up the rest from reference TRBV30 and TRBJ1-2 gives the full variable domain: SQTIHQWPATLVQPVGSPLSLECTVEGTSNPNLYWYRQAAGRGLQLLFYSVGIGQISSEVPQNLSASRPQDRQFILSSKKLLLSDSGFYLCAWSQPGQGAQGYTFGSGTRLTVV.

In DNA, the CDR3 is TGTGCCAGCAGCCAATATACAGTCCGTTCTGGGGCCAACGTCCTGACTTTC. Its translation: CASSQYTVRSGANVLTF. The chain joins TRBV7-2 to TRBJ2-6; D is ambiguous. Trimming took off 5 bases at V and 1 base at J, with 15 bases between the two ends. Looked up from germline, CDR1 is SGHTA and CDR2 is FQGNSA. The length of the CDR3 is 17 residues. Looking up the rest from reference TRBV7-2 and TRBJ2-6 gives the full variable domain: GAGVSQSPSNKVTEKGKDVELRCDPISGHTALYWYRQSLGQGLEFLIYFQGNSAPDKSGLPSDRFSAERTGGSVSTLTIQRTQQEDSAVYLCASSQYTVRSGANVLTFGAGSRLTVL.

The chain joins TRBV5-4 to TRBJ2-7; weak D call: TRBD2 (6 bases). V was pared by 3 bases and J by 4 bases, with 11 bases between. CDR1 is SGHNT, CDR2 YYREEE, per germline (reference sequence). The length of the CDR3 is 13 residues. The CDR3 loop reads CASSSRTTYEQYF. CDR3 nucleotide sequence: TGTGCCAGCAGCTCGAGGACTACGTACGAGCAGTACTTC.

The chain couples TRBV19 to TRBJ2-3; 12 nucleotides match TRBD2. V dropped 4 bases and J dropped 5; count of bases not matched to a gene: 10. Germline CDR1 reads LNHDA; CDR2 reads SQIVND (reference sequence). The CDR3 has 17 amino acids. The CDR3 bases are TGTGCCAGTAGTAATAGGACTAGCGGGGCCGAAAGAGATACGCAGTATTTT. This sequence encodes CASSNRTSGAERDTQYF.

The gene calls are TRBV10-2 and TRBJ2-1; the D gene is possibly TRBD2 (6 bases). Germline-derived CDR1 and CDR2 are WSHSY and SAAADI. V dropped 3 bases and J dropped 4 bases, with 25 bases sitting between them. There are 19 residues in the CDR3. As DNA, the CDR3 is TGCGCCAGCAGTGATTCGTCTGGGGGGAGAGACTTCCTTTACAATGAGCAGTTCTTC. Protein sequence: CASSDSSGGRDFLYNEQFF.

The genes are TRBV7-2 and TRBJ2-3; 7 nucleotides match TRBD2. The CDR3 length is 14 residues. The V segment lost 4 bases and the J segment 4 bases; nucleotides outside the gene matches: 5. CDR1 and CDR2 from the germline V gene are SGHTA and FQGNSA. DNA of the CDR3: TGTGCCAGCAGCTGGCGGGAGTCGGCAGATACGCAGTATTTT. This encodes CASSWRESADTQYF.

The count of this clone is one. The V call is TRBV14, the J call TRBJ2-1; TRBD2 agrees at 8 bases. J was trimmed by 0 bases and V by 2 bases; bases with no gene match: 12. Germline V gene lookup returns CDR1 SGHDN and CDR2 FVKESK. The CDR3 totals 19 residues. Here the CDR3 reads CASSQSGGLARSSYNEQFF. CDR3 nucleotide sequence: TGTGCCAGCAGCCAATCGGGGGGGCTAGCGCGCAGCTCCTACAATGAGCAGTTCTTC.

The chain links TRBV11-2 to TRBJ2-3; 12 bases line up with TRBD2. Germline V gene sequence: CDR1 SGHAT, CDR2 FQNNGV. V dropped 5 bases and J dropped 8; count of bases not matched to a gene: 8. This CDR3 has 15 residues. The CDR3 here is CASSPILAGGRTQYF. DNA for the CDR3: TGTGCCAGCAGCCCCATCCTAGCGGGGGGGCGTACGCAGTATTTT.

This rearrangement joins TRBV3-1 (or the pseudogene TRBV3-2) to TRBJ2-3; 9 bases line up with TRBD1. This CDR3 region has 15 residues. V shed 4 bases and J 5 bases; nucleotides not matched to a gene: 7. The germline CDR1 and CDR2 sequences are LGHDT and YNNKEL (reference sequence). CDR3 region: CASSLRTGVRDTQYF. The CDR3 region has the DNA TGTGCCAGCAGCCTTCGGACAGGGGTTAGAGATACGCAGTATTTT.

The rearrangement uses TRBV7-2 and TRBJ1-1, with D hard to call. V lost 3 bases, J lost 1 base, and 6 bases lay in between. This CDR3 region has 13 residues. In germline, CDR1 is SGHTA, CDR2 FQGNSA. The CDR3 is CASSFRENTEAFF. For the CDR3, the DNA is TGTGCCAGCAGCTTCCGGGAGAACACTGAAGCTTTCTTT.

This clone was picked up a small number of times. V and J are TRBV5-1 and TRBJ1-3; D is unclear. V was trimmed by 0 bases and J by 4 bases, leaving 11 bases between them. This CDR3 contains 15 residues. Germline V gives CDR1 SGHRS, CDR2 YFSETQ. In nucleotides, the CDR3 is TGCGCCAGCAGCTTGGGAGGCGTCTCGGGAAACACCATATATTTT. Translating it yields CASSLGGVSGNTIYF.

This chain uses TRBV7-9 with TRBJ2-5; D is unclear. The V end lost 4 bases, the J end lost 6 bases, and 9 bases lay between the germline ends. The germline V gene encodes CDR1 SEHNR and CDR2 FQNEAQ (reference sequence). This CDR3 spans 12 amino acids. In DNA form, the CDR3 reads TGTGCCAGCAGCTCCCGAAGCCAGACCCAGTACTTC. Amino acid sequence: CASSSRSQTQYF.